This TCR beta chain was found in a study of control samples from healthy donors and cancer patients. Method: immunoSEQ multiplex PCR; TCRdb's copy keeps in-frame clones and lacks some. The sample holds approximately 150,000 clones; about nine tenths are singletons and the top ten take just over 7.5%. Germline V CDR1 and CDR2: MNHEY, SMNVEV (reference sequence). The CDR3 loop spans 14 amino acids. The V segment lost 6 bases and the J segment 0 bases; nucleotides outside the gene matches: 2. Input material: PBMCs. This sequence joins TRBV27 and TRBJ1-3; 7 nucleotides align to TRBD1. This TCR came from a man aged 50 or older with head and neck cancer. Here the CDR3 DNA reads TGTGCCAGCAGGGGACAGTCCTCTGGAAACACCATATATTTT. Encoded protein: CASRGQSSGNTIYF.